This T cell receptor beta chain was sequenced for a study of patients and donors after allogeneic stem cell transplantation. TCRdb fed the RT-PCR reads into MiXCR, producing one record per CDR3 protein. This sample yields about a million distinct CDR3 sequences, of which over 15% are seen a single time; 6% belongs to the top ten. Concerning this clonotype: A read error may account for a junction end that differs from germline.

The germline CDR1 and CDR2 sequences are LGHNA and YNFKEQ. The CDR3 contains 14 residues. The sequencing input was blood, either unsorted or a sorted T cell fraction (not recorded which). The receptor comes from a human donor who was either an allogeneic HSCT recipient or a stem cell or donor lymphocyte infusion donor (not recorded which). It is not recorded whose cells these are; they may come from a transplant donor. The chain combines TRBV4-2 with TRBJ1-2; 11 bases line up with TRBD1. This CDR3 reads CASGQGQGDYGYTF. The CDR3 DNA reads TGTGCCAGCGGCCAGGGACAGGGGGACTATGGCTACACCTTC.